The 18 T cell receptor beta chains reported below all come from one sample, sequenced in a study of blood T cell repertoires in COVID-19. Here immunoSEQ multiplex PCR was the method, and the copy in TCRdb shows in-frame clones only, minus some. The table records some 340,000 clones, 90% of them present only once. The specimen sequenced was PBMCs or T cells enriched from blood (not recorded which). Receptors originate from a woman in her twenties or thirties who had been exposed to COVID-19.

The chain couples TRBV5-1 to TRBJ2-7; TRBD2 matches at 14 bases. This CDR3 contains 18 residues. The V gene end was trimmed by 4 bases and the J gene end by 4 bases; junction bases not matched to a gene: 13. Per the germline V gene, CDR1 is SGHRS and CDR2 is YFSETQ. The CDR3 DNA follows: TGCGCCAGCAGCGGGGGACTAGCGGGGGCCCAGGAAATATACGAGCAGTACTTC. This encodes CASSGGLAGAQEIYEQYF.

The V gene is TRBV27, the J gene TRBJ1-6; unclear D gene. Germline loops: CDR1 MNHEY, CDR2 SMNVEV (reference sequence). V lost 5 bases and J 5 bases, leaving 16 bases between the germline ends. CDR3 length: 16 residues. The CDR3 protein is CASSTREGWNNSPLHF. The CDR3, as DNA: TGTGCCAGCAGTACCCGGGAGGGTTGGAATAATTCACCCCTCCACTTT.

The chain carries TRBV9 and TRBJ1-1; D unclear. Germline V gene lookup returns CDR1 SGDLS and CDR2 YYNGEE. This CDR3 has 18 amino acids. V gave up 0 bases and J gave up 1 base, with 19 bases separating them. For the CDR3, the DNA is TGTGCCAGCAGCGTAGCTACAGCGGCATACCCCTCGAACACTGAAGCTTTCTTT. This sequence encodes CASSVATAAYPSNTEAFF.

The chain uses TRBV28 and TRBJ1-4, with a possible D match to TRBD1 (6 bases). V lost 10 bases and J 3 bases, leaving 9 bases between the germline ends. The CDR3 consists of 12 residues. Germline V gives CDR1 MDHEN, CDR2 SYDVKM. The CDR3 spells CATRTANEKLFF. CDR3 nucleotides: TGTGCCACCCGGACAGCTAATGAAAAACTGTTTTTT.

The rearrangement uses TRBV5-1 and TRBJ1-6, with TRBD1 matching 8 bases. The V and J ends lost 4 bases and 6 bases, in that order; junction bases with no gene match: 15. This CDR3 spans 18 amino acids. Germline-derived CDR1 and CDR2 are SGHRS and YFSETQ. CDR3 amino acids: CASSPKLTGDGGNSPLHF. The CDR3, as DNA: TGCGCCAGCAGCCCTAAGTTGACAGGGGATGGGGGTAATTCACCCCTCCACTTT.

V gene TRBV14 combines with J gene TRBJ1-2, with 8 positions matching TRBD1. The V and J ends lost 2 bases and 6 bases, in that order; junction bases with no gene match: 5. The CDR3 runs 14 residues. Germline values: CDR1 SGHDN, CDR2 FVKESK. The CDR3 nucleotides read TGTGCCAGCAGCCAACTTGACAGGGGTGATGGCTACACCTTC. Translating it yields CASSQLDRGDGYTF.

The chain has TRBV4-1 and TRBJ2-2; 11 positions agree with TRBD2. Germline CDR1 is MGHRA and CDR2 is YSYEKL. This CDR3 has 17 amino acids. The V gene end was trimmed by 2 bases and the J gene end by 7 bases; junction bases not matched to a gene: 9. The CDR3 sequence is CASSQPFSGGAVGELFF. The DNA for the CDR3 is TGCGCCAGCAGCCAACCCTTTAGCGGGGGGGCCGTCGGGGAGCTGTTTTTT.

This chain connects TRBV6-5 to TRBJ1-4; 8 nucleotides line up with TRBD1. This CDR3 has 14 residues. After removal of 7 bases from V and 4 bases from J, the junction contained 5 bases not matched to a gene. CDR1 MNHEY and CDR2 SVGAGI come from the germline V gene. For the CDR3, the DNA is TGTGCCAGCACCAGACAGGGGCGTAATGAAAAACTGTTTTTT. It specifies CASTRQGRNEKLFF.

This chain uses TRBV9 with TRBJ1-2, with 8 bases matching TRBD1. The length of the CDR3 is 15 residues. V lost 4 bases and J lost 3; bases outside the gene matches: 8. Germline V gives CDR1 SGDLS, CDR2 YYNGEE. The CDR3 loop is CASSPRDRSHYGYTF. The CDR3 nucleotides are TGTGCCAGCAGCCCCCGGGACAGGAGCCACTATGGCTACACCTTC.

This CDR3 reads CASSLEGAPTDTQYF. CDR3 sequence (DNA): TGTGCCAGCAGCTTAGAGGGGGCGCCCACAGATACGCAGTATTTT. The V call is TRBV11-2, the J call TRBJ2-3; possibly TRBD1 for D (6 bases). CDR3 size: 15 residues. Trimming removed 0 bases at V and 2 bases at J, with 9 bases between. Germline V gene sequence: CDR1 SGHAT, CDR2 FQNNGV.

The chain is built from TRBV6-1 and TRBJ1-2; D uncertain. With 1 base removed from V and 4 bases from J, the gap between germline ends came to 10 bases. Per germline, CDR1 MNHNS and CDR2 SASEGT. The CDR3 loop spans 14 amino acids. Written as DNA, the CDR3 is TGTGCCAGCAGTGAAGGGGGAGACTTCTATGGCTACACCTTC. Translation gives CASSEGGDFYGYTF.

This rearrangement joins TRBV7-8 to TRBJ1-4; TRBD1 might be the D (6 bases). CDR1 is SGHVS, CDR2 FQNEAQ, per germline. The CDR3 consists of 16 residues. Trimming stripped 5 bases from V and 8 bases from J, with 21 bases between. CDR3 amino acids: CASSLTGGALREKLFF. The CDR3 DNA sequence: TGTGCCAGCAGCCTGACTGGGGGGGCCTTAAGGGAAAAACTGTTTTTT.

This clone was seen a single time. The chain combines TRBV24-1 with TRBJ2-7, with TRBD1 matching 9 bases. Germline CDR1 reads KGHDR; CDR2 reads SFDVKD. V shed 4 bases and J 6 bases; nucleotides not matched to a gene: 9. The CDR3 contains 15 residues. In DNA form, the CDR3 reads TGTGCCACCAGTGAACCCCGGGACAGGGCCTCCGAGCAGTACTTC. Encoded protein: CATSEPRDRASEQYF.

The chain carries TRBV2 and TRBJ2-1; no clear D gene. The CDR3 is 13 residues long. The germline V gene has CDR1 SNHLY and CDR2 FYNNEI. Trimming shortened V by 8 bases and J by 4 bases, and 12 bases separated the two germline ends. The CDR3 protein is CASGLAAYNEQFF. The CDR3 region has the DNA TGTGCCAGCGGGCTGGCAGCTTACAATGAGCAGTTCTTC.

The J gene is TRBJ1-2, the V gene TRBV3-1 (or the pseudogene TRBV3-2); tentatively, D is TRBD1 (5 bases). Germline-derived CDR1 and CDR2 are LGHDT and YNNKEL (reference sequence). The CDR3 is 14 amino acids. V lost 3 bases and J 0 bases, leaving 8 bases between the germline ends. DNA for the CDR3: TGTGCCAGCAGCCATTCAGGGACTAACTATGGCTACACCTTC. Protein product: CASSHSGTNYGYTF.

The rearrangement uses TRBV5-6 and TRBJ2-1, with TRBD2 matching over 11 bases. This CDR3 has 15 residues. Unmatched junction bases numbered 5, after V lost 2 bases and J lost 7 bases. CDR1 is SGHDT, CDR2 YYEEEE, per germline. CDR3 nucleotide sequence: TGTGCCAGCAGCTTCAGACTAGCGGGGTTGAATGAGCAGTTCTTC. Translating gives CASSFRLAGLNEQFF.

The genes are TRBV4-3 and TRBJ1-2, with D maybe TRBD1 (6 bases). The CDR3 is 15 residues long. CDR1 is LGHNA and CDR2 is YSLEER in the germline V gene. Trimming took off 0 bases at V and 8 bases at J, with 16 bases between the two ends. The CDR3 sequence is CASSQDRGGAWGYTF. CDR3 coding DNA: TGCGCCAGCAGCCAAGATAGAGGGGGGGCCTGGGGCTACACCTTC.

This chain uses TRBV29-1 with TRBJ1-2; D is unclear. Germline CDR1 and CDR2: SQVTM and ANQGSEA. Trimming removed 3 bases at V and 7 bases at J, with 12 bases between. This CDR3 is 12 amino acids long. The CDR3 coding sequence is TGCAGCGTTGAGGTCGGAGGGTCTGGCTACACCTTC. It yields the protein CSVEVGGSGYTF.